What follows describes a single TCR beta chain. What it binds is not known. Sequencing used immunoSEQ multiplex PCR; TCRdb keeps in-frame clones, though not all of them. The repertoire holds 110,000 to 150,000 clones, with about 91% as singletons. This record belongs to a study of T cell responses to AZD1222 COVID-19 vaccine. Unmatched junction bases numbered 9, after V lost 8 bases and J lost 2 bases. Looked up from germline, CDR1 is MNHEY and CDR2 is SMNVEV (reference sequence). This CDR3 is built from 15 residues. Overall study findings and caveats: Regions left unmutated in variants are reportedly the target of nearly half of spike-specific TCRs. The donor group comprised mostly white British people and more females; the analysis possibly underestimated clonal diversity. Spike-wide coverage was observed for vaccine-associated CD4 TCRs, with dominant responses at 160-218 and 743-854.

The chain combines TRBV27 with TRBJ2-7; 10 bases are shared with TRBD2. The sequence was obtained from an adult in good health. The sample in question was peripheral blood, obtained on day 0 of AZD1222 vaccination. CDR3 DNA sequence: TGTGCCAGCTACGCTAGCGGGAGTGGTCCCTACGAGCAGTACTTC. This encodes CASYASGSGPYEQYF.